Presented here are 6 T cell receptor beta chains from one specimen sequenced in a study of beta chain features in type 1 diabetes. Study observations and caveats: Shortening of TCRB CDR3s, moderate but significant, appeared in all four CD4+ subsets of Type 1 diabetes patients.

Sequenced material consisted of expressed TCRB transcripts (all of the isolated RNA was reverse transcribed). Generated by immunoSEQ multiplex PCR, the TCRdb table keeps only in-frame clones and is missing some. The repertoire holds under 300,000 clones, with 16% as singletons. Their target antigens are unknown. Sample: naive CD4+ T cells from blood. The receptors here all came from a man aged 30-40 years with type 1 diabetes.

CDR3 coding DNA: TGTGCCAGCAGCGCCTGGACTAGCGACACAGATACGCAGTATTTT. This sequence encodes CASSAWTSDTDTQYF. The chain uses TRBV9 and TRBJ2-3; 9 nucleotides match TRBD2. Germline V gene sequence: CDR1 SGDLS, CDR2 YYNGEE. Trimming took 3 bases from V and 2 from J; bases not matched to a gene: 4. The CDR3 consists of 15 residues.

The chain recombines TRBV27 with TRBJ2-7; D gene unclear. This CDR3 spans 11 amino acids. Trimming left V 6 bases short and J 2 bases short, with 5 bases between. In germline, CDR1 is MNHEY, CDR2 SMNVEV (reference sequence). The CDR3 nucleotides are TGTGCCAGCAGAGGGACCTACGAGCAGTACTTC. Protein product: CASRGTYEQYF.

The sample holds a few counts of this clone. J is TRBJ1-1 and V is TRBV30; perhaps TRBD1 as D (6 bases). Trimming stripped 0 bases from V and 4 bases from J, with 9 bases between. The CDR3 covers 13 residues. CDR1 is GTSNPN and CDR2 is SVGIG in the germline V gene (reference sequence). The CDR3 sequence is CAWSVRGITEAFF. The CDR3, as DNA: TGTGCCTGGAGTGTAAGGGGGATCACTGAAGCTTTCTTT.

Only a few counts were recorded for this clone. The chain links TRBV7-2 to TRBJ2-7; D ambiguous. From germline, CDR1 is SGHTA and CDR2 FQGNSA. The CDR3 is made up of 15 amino acids. Deletions cut 4 bases from V and 0 bases from J, with 13 bases between. Written as DNA, the CDR3 is TGTGCCAGCAGCTCCCCGGATAGGAGCTCCTACGAGCAGTACTTC. Its protein is CASSSPDRSSYEQYF. Full variable domain (remainder filled in from reference TRBV7-2 and TRBJ2-7): GAGVSQSPSNKVTEKGKDVELRCDPISGHTALYWYRQSLGQGLEFLIYFQGNSAPDKSGLPSDRFSAERTGGSVSTLTIQRTQQEDSAVYLCASSSPDRSSYEQYFGPGTRLTVT.

This clone occurred a few times. This chain uses TRBV29-1 with TRBJ1-1, with 7 bases that match TRBD1. Germline V CDR1 and CDR2: SQVTM, ANQGSEA. J was trimmed by 5 bases and V by 2 bases; bases with no gene match: 5. CDR3 size: 13 residues. CDR3 in DNA: TGCAGCGTTGAAAAGGGGGCGCGGACTGAAGCTTTCTTT. Protein: CSVEKGARTEAFF. The whole variable domain, filled in from reference TRBV29-1 and TRBJ1-1, reads SAVISQKPSRDICQRGTSLTIQCQVDSQVTMMFWYRQQPGQSLTLIATANQGSEATYESGFVIDKFPISRPNLTFSTLTVSNMSPEDSSIYLCSVEKGARTEAFFGQGTRLTVV.

This chain uses TRBV30 with TRBJ1-5; no clear D gene. V lost 2 bases and J lost 1, with 6 bases in between. This CDR3 comprises 13 residues. Per germline, CDR1 GTSNPN and CDR2 SVGIG (reference sequence). The CDR3 nucleotides read TGTGCCTGGAGTCCTTCAAGCAATCAGCCCCAGCATTTT. Residues: CAWSPSSNQPQHF.